This entry is about one T cell receptor (beta chain). What it recognizes is unknown. Repertoires were generated with immunoSEQ multiplex PCR, while TCRdb's copy carries only in-frame clones and drops some. Among around 1.9 million clones listed, approximately 94% were seen once. Trimming left V 5 bases short and J 1 base short, with 18 bases between. This CDR3 is 16 amino acids long. The germline gives CDR1 MNHEY, CDR2 SMNVEV (reference sequence). CD45RO-negative CD8 cells positively selected for CCR7 made up the naive population, which excluded terminally differentiated effector memory CD45RA+ cells. This entry is derived from a study of shared clonotypes between healthy human individuals. Study-wide points: Richness estimates generally favored naive over memory subsets.

The TCR sequence derives from a man aged 18 to 29 in good health. Some clones in this sample may be carry-over from other donors' samples. The sequencing input was naive CD8+ T cells from PBMCs. The chain joins TRBV27 to TRBJ2-7; perhaps TRBD2 as D (6 bases). The CDR3 nucleotides are TGTGCCAGCAGTCCGCAGACAGTGGCGGGGTCCTACGAGCAGTACTTC. Residues: CASSPQTVAGSYEQYF.